These 25 T cell receptor beta chains share one sample of origin, sequenced in a study of regulatory T cells in long-lasting Graves disease. Both iRepertoire HTBI primers and Arm-PCR of CDR3 regions were used to build the TCR beta libraries. TCRdb analysed the multiplex PCR reads with MiXCR anew, one entry per CDR3 protein. Counted here are 400,000 to 550,000 distinct CDR3 sequences, over 15% occurring once; the ten biggest clones make up about 25%. Time point described: newly diagnosed GD, antithyroid drugs for less than 3 months. From RNA extracted from PBMCs, the TCR library was made. A further study also used this sample, focusing on T cells in Graves' hyperthyroidism and ophthalmopathy.

Sequenced here: peripheral blood mononuclear cells (PBMCs), sampled at new diagnosis, from a patient treated with antithyroid drugs. These receptors were taken from a woman in her late teens or twenties with Graves disease.

This clonotype has just a few counts. The chain uses TRBV7-2 and TRBJ2-2; 10 bases map to TRBD2. Germline lookup yields CDR1 SGHTA and CDR2 FQGNSA. After removal of 1 base from V and 5 bases from J, the junction contained 4 bases not matched to a gene. The CDR3 consists of 16 residues. Here the CDR3 reads CASSLGLAGETGELFF. The CDR3 DNA is TGTGCCAGCAGCTTAGGGCTAGCGGGAGAGACCGGGGAGCTGTTTTTT.

This clonotype was seen a few times. The chain carries TRBV27 and TRBJ2-7; D possibly corresponds to TRBD2 (5 bases). The germline V and J ends were trimmed by 1 base and 3 bases, with 7 bases remaining between them. The CDR3 is made up of 13 amino acids. Germline V gene sequence: CDR1 MNHEY, CDR2 SMNVEV (reference sequence). As DNA, the CDR3 is TGTGCCAGCAGTTTATTAGAGGGCTACGAGCAGTACTTC. As protein: CASSLLEGYEQYF.

In DNA form, the CDR3 reads TGTGCCAGCAGTTTTTTACTTCAGGACAGGGAGGAGCATTTT. It yields the protein CASSFLLQDREEHF. The genes are TRBV28 and TRBJ1-5; the match to TRBD1 covers 8 bases. With 3 bases clipped from V and 14 bases from J, the junction kept 12 bases outside the gene matches. Germline CDR1 and CDR2: MDHEN and SYDVKM. The CDR3 loop spans 14 amino acids.

This clonotype was picked up a small number of times. The J gene is TRBJ2-7, the V gene TRBV15, with TRBD2 identical over 7 bases. Germline assignment: CDR1 LNHNV and CDR2 YYDKDF (reference sequence). J gave up 4 bases and V 1 base, and 13 bases lay outside the gene matches. The CDR3 extends over 17 amino acids. CDR3 in DNA: TGTGCCACCAGCAGAGGCGGGTTGTCTAGCGGCGGTTACGAGCAGTACTTC. It encodes CATSRGGLSSGGYEQYF.

This clonotype was counted ten times or more. The J gene is TRBJ2-3, the V gene TRBV18; TRBD1 matches 8 bases. Losses at the gene ends were 4 bases for V and 2 bases for J; bases not matched to a gene: 8. Germline CDR1 reads KGHSH; CDR2 reads LQKENI. The CDR3 covers 16 residues. CDR3 DNA: TGTGCCAGCTCACTTAGACAGGGGCTAGTCACAGATACGCAGTATTTT. Encoded protein: CASSLRQGLVTDTQYF.

This clonotype has a count of ten or more. The V gene is TRBV4-3, the J gene TRBJ1-2, with D maybe TRBD1 (5 bases). Trimming took off 3 bases at V and 3 bases at J, with 14 bases between the two ends. The CDR3 contains 15 residues. Germline V gene data show CDR1 as LGHNA and CDR2 as YSLEER. The CDR3 sequence is CASSQGQGVDYGYTF. CDR3 sequence (DNA): TGCGCCAGCAGCCAGGGCCAAGGGGTGGACTATGGCTACACCTTC.

This clonotype was recorded at least ten times. V is TRBV2 and J is TRBJ1-2; possible D gene TRBD1, 5 bases. V was trimmed by 3 bases and J by 6 bases, leaving 8 bases between them. CDR3 length: 12 residues. The V gene's germline CDR1 is SNHLY and CDR2 FYNNEI. DNA for the CDR3: TGTGCCAGCAGTGAGCAGGGTGATGGCTACACCTTC. It translates to CASSEQGDGYTF.

This clonotype has a handful of counts. This rearrangement joins TRBV19 to TRBJ2-5, with 9 nucleotides matching TRBD1. Germline V gives CDR1 LNHDA, CDR2 SQIVND (reference sequence). The CDR3 is 16 amino acids. V shed 3 bases and J 5 bases; nucleotides not matched to a gene: 10. The CDR3 bases are TGTGCCAGTAGTATCCCGACAGGGGGTGGCGTCGAGACCCAGTACTTC. This encodes CASSIPTGGGVETQYF.

This clonotype has ten or more counts. This chain joins TRBV5-1 and TRBJ1-1; weak D call: TRBD1 (6 bases). Germline V CDR1 and CDR2: SGHRS, YFSETQ. V gave up 4 bases and J gave up 4 bases, with 14 bases separating them. There are 14 residues in the CDR3. The DNA of the CDR3 is TGCGCCAGCAGCACAACAGGGTCGGGCACTGAAGCTTTCTTT. This gives the protein CASSTTGSGTEAFF.

This clonotype showed up just a few times. This sequence joins TRBV20-1 and TRBJ2-1, with D hard to call. V shed 6 bases and J shed 1 base, with 10 bases lying between them. Per germline, CDR1 DFQATT and CDR2 SNEGSKA (reference sequence). CDR3 size: 13 residues. As DNA, the CDR3 is TGCAGTGCCCCGGGTGTTTCCTACAATGAGCAGTTCTTC. It yields the protein CSAPGVSYNEQFF.

Turning to this clonotype: Possible read error: a much larger clone is one base away. The rearrangement links TRBV27 to TRBJ2-1; D possibly matches TRBD1 or TRBD2 (7 bases each). The CDR3 runs 16 residues. With 5 bases removed from V and 4 bases from J, the gap between germline ends came to 18 bases. Germline loops: CDR1 MNHEY, CDR2 SMNVEV (reference sequence). This CDR3 is CASSQGVERGYNEQFF. CDR3 bases: TGTGCCAGCAGTCAGGGGGTAGAGCGGGGTTACAATGAGCAGTTCTTC.

This clonotype has a count of ten or more. The chain links TRBV27 to TRBJ2-7, with 9 positions matching TRBD2. The germline CDR1 and CDR2 sequences are MNHEY and SMNVEV (reference sequence). The V gene end was trimmed by 6 bases and the J gene end by 4 bases; junction bases not matched to a gene: 7. The CDR3 consists of 14 residues. The CDR3 sequence: CASRLRGREYEQYF. CDR3 DNA: TGTGCCAGCAGATTACGCGGGAGGGAATACGAGCAGTACTTC.

This clonotype was recorded at least ten times. The genes are TRBV20-1 and TRBJ2-1; 9 bases fit TRBD2. V trimming: 2 bases; J trimming: 4 bases; junction bases outside the gene matches: 18. CDR3 length: 19 residues. Germline V CDR1 and CDR2: DFQATT, SNEGSKA (reference sequence). The CDR3 coding sequence is TGCAGTGCTAGAAGTTGGGCGGGGACTAGCCGAAAATCATACAATGAGCAGTTCTTC. Its translation: CSARSWAGTSRKSYNEQFF.

The chain has TRBV6-1 and TRBJ2-5; 7 nucleotides align to TRBD1. CDR1 and CDR2 from the germline V gene are MNHNS and SASEGT. The V segment lost 7 bases and the J segment 0 bases; nucleotides outside the gene matches: 2. CDR3 length: 13 amino acids. As DNA, the CDR3 is TGTGCCAGCACCGGGACAGACCAAGAGACCCAGTACTTC. Translation: CASTGTDQETQYF.

At least ten counts were recorded for this clonotype. The gene calls are TRBV20-1 and TRBJ2-1, with D possibly being TRBD1 (5 bases). Trimming removed 6 bases at V and 6 bases at J, with 21 bases between. Germline loops: CDR1 DFQATT, CDR2 SNEGSKA (reference sequence). The CDR3 sequence is 15 residues long. CDR3 sequence (DNA): TGCAGTGCGCCGACAGTGTCGCCCGTTCGCAATGAGCAGTTCTTC. This encodes CSAPTVSPVRNEQFF.

This clonotype was counted only a few times. This chain joins TRBV7-2 and TRBJ1-4, with D possibly matching TRBD1 (6 bases). Per the germline V gene, CDR1 is SGHTA and CDR2 is FQGNSA. V was pared by 4 bases and J by 3 bases, with 12 bases between. There are 15 residues in the CDR3. The CDR3 loop is CASSSRKGANEKLFF. The CDR3 region has the DNA TGTGCCAGCAGCTCCAGGAAGGGGGCTAATGAAAAACTGTTTTTT.

This clonotype occurred a few times. The CDR3 nucleotides read TGTGCCAGCAGCCGGCCGCCCTCCTACGAGCAGTACTTC. Amino acids: CASSRPPSYEQYF. This chain connects TRBV3-1 to TRBJ2-7, with no clear D. Trimming removed 4 bases at V and 0 bases at J, with 7 bases between. The CDR3 spans 13 residues. Germline V lookup: CDR1 LGHDT, CDR2 YNNKEL (reference sequence).

This clonotype was recorded many times. This rearrangement joins TRBV11-3 to TRBJ2-1; D is possibly TRBD2 (6 bases). The germline CDR1 and CDR2 sequences are SGHNT and YENEEA. Trimming removed 4 bases at V and 7 bases at J, with 11 bases between. This CDR3 is built from 13 residues. The CDR3 reads CASSSVGGNEQFF. The DNA for the CDR3 is TGTGCCAGCAGCTCCGTGGGGGGAAATGAGCAGTTCTTC.

This clonotype appeared many times. V and J are TRBV29-1 and TRBJ2-1; 10 bases match TRBD2. V lost 6 bases to trimming and J lost 9 bases; unmatched junction nucleotides: 14. The CDR3 consists of 15 residues. CDR1 and CDR2 from the germline V gene are SQVTM and ANQGSEA. CDR3 loop: CSVSGRAAGGGEQFF. Here the CDR3 DNA reads TGCAGCGTGAGCGGGAGGGCTGCTGGGGGTGGTGAGCAGTTCTTC.

This sequence joins TRBV18 and TRBJ1-6; D is unresolved. CDR3 length: 14 residues. Trimming took off 0 bases at V and 7 bases at J, with 7 bases between the two ends. CDR1 is KGHSH and CDR2 is LQKENI in the germline V gene. The CDR3 sequence: CASSPPVINSPLHF. As DNA, the CDR3 is TGTGCCAGCTCACCACCGGTCATCAATTCACCCCTCCACTTT.

This clonotype was picked up a small number of times. The chain employs TRBV5-1 and TRBJ2-6, with 11 bases that match TRBD1. With V trimmed by 9 bases and J by 2 bases, 10 bases remained unmatched. Looked up from germline, CDR1 is SGHRS and CDR2 is YFSETQ. This CDR3 spans 17 amino acids. For the CDR3, the DNA is TGCGCCACCTCCCCGCCGGGACAGGGGGCTGGGGCCAACGTCCTGACTTTC. Encoded protein: CATSPPGQGAGANVLTF.

This chain uses TRBV20-1 with TRBJ1-4; D is undetermined. The CDR3 covers 12 residues. Germline lookup yields CDR1 DFQATT and CDR2 SNEGSKA (reference sequence). V gave up 4 bases and J gave up 8 bases, with 11 bases separating them. The CDR3 sequence is CSANGKGEKLFF. CDR3 coding DNA: TGCAGTGCTAACGGAAAAGGGGAAAAACTGTTTTTT.

The V gene is TRBV9, the J gene TRBJ2-2; D not resolved. The V gene lost 5 bases and the J gene lost 0 bases, with 11 bases spanning the gap. The CDR3 has 15 amino acids. Germline V lookup: CDR1 SGDLS, CDR2 YYNGEE. CDR3 protein: CASSKANANTGELFF. In DNA form, the CDR3 reads TGTGCCAGCAGTAAAGCAAACGCGAACACCGGGGAGCTGTTTTTT.

There are a few counts of this clonotype. V usage is TRBV30 and J usage is TRBJ2-2, with D perhaps matching TRBD2 (6 bases). CDR1 GTSNPN and CDR2 SVGIG come from the germline V gene (reference sequence). The V end lost 0 bases, the J end lost 4 bases, and 15 bases lay between the germline ends. The CDR3 is 16 residues long. CDR3 coding DNA: TGTGCCTGGAGTGTATCCGGGGGACCCTCCACCGGGGAGCTGTTTTTT. Its protein is CAWSVSGGPSTGELFF.

V and J are TRBV5-1 and TRBJ2-7; the match to TRBD1 covers 10 bases. V dropped 2 bases and J dropped 3; count of bases not matched to a gene: 5. CDR1 SGHRS and CDR2 YFSETQ come from the germline V gene. The length of the CDR3 is 15 residues. In DNA form, the CDR3 reads TGCGCCAGCAGCTTTCCGAGGACAGGGGGCTACGAGCAGTACTTC. This encodes CASSFPRTGGYEQYF.